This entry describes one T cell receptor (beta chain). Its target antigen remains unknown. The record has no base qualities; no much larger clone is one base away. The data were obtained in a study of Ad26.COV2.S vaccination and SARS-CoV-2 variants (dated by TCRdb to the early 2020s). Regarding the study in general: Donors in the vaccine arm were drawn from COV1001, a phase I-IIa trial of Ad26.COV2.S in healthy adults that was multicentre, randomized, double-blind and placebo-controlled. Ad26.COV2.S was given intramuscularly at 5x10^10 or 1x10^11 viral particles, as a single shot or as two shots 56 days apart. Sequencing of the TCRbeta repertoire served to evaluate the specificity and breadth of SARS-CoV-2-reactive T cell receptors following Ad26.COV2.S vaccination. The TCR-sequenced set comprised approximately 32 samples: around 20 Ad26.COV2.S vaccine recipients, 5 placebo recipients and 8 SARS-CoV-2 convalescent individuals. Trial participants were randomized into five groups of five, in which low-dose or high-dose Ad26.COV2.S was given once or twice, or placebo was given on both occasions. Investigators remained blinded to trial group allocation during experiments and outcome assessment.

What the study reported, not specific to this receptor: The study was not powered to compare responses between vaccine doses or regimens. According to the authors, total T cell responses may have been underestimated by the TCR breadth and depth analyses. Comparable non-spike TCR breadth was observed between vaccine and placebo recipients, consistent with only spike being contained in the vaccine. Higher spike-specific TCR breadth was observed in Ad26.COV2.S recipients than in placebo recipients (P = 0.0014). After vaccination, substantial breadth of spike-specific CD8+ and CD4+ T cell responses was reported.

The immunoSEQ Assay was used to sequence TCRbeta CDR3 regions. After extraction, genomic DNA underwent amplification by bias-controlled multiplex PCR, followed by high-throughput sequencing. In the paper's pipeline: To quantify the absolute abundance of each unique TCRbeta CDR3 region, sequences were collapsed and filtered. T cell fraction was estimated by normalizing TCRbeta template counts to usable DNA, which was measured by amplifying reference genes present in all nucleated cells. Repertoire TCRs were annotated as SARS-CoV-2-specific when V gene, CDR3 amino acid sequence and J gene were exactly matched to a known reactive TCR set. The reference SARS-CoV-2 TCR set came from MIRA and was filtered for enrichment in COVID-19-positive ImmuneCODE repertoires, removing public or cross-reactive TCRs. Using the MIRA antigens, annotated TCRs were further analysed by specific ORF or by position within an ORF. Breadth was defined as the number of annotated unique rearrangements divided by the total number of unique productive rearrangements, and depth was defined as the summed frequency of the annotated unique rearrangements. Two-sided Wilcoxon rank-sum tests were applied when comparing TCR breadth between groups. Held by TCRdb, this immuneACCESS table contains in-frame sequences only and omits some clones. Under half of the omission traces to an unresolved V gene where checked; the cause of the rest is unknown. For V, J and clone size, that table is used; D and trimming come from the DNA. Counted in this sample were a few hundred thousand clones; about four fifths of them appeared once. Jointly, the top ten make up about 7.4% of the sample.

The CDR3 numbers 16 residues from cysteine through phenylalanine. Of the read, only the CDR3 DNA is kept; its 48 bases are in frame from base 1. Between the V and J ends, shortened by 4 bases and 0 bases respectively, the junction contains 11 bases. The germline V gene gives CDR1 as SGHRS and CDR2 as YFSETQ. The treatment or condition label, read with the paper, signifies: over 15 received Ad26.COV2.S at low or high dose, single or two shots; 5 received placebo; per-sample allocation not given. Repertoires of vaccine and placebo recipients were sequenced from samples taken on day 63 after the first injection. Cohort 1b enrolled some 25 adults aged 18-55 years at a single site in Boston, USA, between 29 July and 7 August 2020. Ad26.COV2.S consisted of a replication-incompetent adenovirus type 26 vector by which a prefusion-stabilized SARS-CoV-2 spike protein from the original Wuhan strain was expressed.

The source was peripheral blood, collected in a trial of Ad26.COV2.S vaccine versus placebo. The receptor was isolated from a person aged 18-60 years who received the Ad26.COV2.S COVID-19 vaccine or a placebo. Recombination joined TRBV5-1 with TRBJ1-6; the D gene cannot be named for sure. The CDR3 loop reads CASSQAESSYNSPLHF. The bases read TGCGCCAGCAGCCAGGCAGAGAGCTCCTATAATTCACCCCTCCACTTT.